The following is a TCR beta chain sequence with its context. The antigen is not known. Germline is not matched at one junction end, which may reflect a read error. Busulfan-fludarabine conditioning, marrow transplant, and cyclophosphamide on days +3 and +4 were administered. Germline-derived CDR1 and CDR2 are SGHRS and YFSETQ. CDR3 size: 10 residues. Sequenced by immunoSEQ multiplex PCR; TCRdb stores in-frame clones only, minus some. The repertoire includes 8,500 to 13,000 clones, 80% to 90% of them detected once, and about 4.9% sits in the top ten. This entry belongs to a study of T cells after posttransplantation cyclophosphamide. Study results and caveats: Recipient CMV seropositivity and CMV reactivation strongly tracked TRB clonality. Donor-recipient repertoire similarity was low at 1-2 months, rising over year one. Blood and skin or GI T cell repertoires showed limited TRB overlap.

The sequences come from PBMCs, collected after allogeneic stem cell transplant with posttransplant cyclophosphamide. The TCR sequence derives from a female patient aged 50-59 years who received an allogeneic stem cell transplant from a related donor, was CMV-positive, and had no GVHD. Part of the T cells may come from the graft donor. This rearrangement joins TRBV5-1 to TRBJ1-6; no reliable D call. The CDR3 protein is CASSRSDGDF. The CDR3 nucleotides are TGCGCCAGCAGCCGTTCCGACGGGGACTTT.